Listed below are T cell receptor beta chains from one sample, sequenced in a study of blood T cell repertoires in COVID-19. The assay was immunoSEQ multiplex PCR, and TCRdb's table has in-frame clones only and misses some. The sample records hundreds of thousands of clones, around 90% being singletons. Sequencing was carried out using PBMCs or T cells enriched from blood (not recorded which). Receptor source: a woman aged 50 to 65 who had recovered from COVID-19. CDR3s include the opening cysteine and the closing phenylalanine or tryptophan. The D gene is left open where the match is weak. Part of the rows lack a size; the others show once, few, many or a class for expanded clones.

clone size	V gene	D gene	J gene	CDR3 DNA	CDR3 protein
-	TRBV28	-	TRBJ1-1	TGTGCCAGCAGTTCGGCAGGACTACTGAACACTGAAGCTTTCTTT	CASSSAGLLNTEAFF
-	TRBV3-1/TRBV3-2	-	TRBJ1-1	TGTGCCAGCAGCCAAGATCGGGGCACTGAAGCTTTCTTT	CASSQDRGTEAFF
once	TRBV11-3	-	TRBJ1-1	TGTGCCAGCAGCAGCGGCACTGAAGCTTTCTTT	CASSSGTEAFF
-	TRBV5-1	-	TRBJ2-5	TGCGCCAGCAGCTTGGACCCCGGAACGGGGGGCCGGGAGACCCAGTACTTC	CASSLDPGTGGRETQYF
-	TRBV27	-	TRBJ1-6	TGTGCCAGCAGTTTATTAGCCCCAACAAAACAGGGCAATAATTCACCCCTCCACTTT	CASSLLAPTKQGNNSPLHF
-	TRBV18	-	TRBJ2-7	TGTGCCAGCTCACCACCCGTGGCAGGGGATACCTACGAGCAGTACTTC	CASSPPVAGDTYEQYF
few	TRBV9	TRBD1	TRBJ1-6	TGTGCCAGCAGCGTAGGCGAGACAGGGAATTCACCCCTCCACTTT	CASSVGETGNSPLHF
-	TRBV7-9	TRBD2	TRBJ2-7	TGTGCCAGCAGCTTATATGCTAGCGGGAGCCACTACGAGCAGTACTTC	CASSLYASGSHYEQYF
-	TRBV21-1	-	TRBJ2-5	TGTGCCAGCAGCAAAGCGCCCGGCGGGGGGCTAGGTAATAACGAGACCCAGTACTTC	CASSKAPGGGLGNNETQYF
-	TRBV4-3	TRBD2	TRBJ2-2	TGCGCCAGCAGCCAAGATTTGGGACTAGCGGGAGTGGGCGGGGAGCTGTTTTTT	CASSQDLGLAGVGGELFF
-	TRBV6-5	-	TRBJ1-3	TGTGCCAGCAGTTACCTTCCCAGTCAAAAAGGAAACACCATATATTTT	CASSYLPSQKGNTIYF
-	TRBV6-4	-	TRBJ2-3	TGTGCCAGCAGTGACTTAGTCACAGATACGCAGTATTTT	CASSDLVTDTQYF